This TCR beta chain derives from a study of T cell clones after liver transplantation. Across the study: Liver transplant recipients had immunosuppression withdrawal attempted within 2 years. Until 12-24 months post-transplant, subjects got standard immunosuppression and no induction.

Assay: immunoSEQ multiplex PCR; the TCRdb copy retains only in-frame clones and omits some. The sample includes roughly 57,000 clones, about 64% of them seen just once. This CDR3 spans 14 amino acids. Trimming removed 4 bases from V and 0 bases from J; junction bases left unmatched: 3. Germline V gives CDR1 SGHDT, CDR2 YYEEEE. V usage is TRBV5-6 and J usage is TRBJ1-2, with 7 bases fitting TRBD1. Sequencing used CD4+ T cells from blood, obtained before liver transplant. This receptor was obtained from a human donor who received a liver transplant. As DNA, the CDR3 is TGTGCCAGCAGCCGGGACAGTTCTAACTATGGCTACACCTTC. It translates to CASSRDSSNYGYTF.